This TCR beta chain stems from a study of blood T cell repertoires in COVID-19. About the research overall: Both acute and convalescent COVID-19 samples were obtained from the United States, Italy and Spain. PBMCs, B-cell-depleted T cells, or T cells were the source of the cDNA or gDNA that made up the material.

Study processing details: Estimated nucleated cell counts came from reference gene primer amplification. The table came from immunoSEQ multiplex PCR; TCRdb's copy has only in-frame clones and leaves some out. V, J and clone size derive from that table, while D and trimming were established from the DNA sequence. The sample yields roughly 180,000 clones, around 84% seen once. During active infection, Seattle patients enrolled and were then monitored through disease. V trimming: 0 bases; J trimming: 0 bases; junction bases outside the gene matches: 3. Germline-derived CDR1 and CDR2 are SGHRS and YFSETQ. The CDR3 is 16 residues long.

The TCR was taken from a woman aged 45-65 years with COVID-19, enrolled during active disease. This chain joins TRBV5-1 and TRBJ2-7; 10 nucleotides match TRBD1. Sequenced sample: peripheral blood. The CDR3 sequence: CASSLGGQGGSYEQYF. Here the CDR3 DNA reads TGCGCCAGCAGCTTGGGAGGACAGGGGGGCTCCTACGAGCAGTACTTC.